Below are 21 T cell receptor beta chains sequenced from a single sample in a study of blood T cell repertoires in COVID-19. TCRdb's table, derived via immunoSEQ multiplex PCR, lists solely in-frame clones and lacks some. The sample holds fewer than 150,000 clones, about 79% seen once. Sequenced sample: peripheral blood. The origin of the receptors is a woman aged 50 to 65 with acute or convalescent COVID-19.

The V gene is TRBV6-5, the J gene TRBJ2-5, with no clear D. V was cut by 5 bases and J by 1 base, with 8 bases left in between. The length of the CDR3 is 13 residues. Per the germline V gene, CDR1 is MNHEY and CDR2 is SVGAGI. CDR3 loop: CASSRVSQETQYF. The CDR3 nucleotides are TGTGCCAGCAGTCGGGTCTCCCAAGAGACCCAGTACTTC.

V is TRBV18 and J is TRBJ1-1, with D possibly matching TRBD1 (6 bases). Germline lookup yields CDR1 KGHSH and CDR2 LQKENI. This CDR3 has 14 residues. The V and J ends lost 6 bases and 4 bases respectively, with 15 bases between them. CDR3: CASSAQGTGTEAFF. In DNA, the CDR3 is TGTGCCAGCTCGGCACAGGGAACGGGCACTGAAGCTTTCTTT.

The chain combines TRBV19 with TRBJ2-6; 8 bases are a match to TRBD1. The CDR3 length is 16 residues. The V and J ends lost 3 bases and 3 bases, in that order; junction bases with no gene match: 4. Per the germline V gene, CDR1 is LNHDA and CDR2 is SQIVND (reference sequence). The CDR3 here is CASSIGQGYGANVLTF. In DNA form, the CDR3 reads TGTGCCAGTAGTATCGGACAGGGCTATGGGGCCAACGTCCTGACTTTC.

The rearrangement links TRBV4-1 to TRBJ1-6, with a possible D match to TRBD1 (5 bases). There are 15 residues in the CDR3. Deletions cut 3 bases from V and 10 bases from J, with 16 bases between. The germline V gene encodes CDR1 MGHRA and CDR2 YSYEKL. The CDR3 DNA follows: TGCGCCAGCAGCCAGTTTTGGGCCCAGGGCTCACCCCTCCACTTT. Protein sequence: CASSQFWAQGSPLHF.

The chain links TRBV6-1 to TRBJ2-7; 7 nucleotides match TRBD1. The CDR3 contains 13 residues. V lost 0 bases to trimming and J lost 13 bases; unmatched junction nucleotides: 9. Germline CDR1 MNHNS, CDR2 SASEGT. In DNA, the CDR3 is TGTGCCAGCAGTGAAGCGGGACAGAGGGGTAAATACTTC. It codes for CASSEAGQRGKYF.

The chain combines TRBV10-3 with TRBJ2-7; possible D gene TRBD1, 6 bases. There are 14 residues in the CDR3. Germline V gives CDR1 ENHRY, CDR2 SYGVKD. V was shortened by 3 bases and J by 1 base, with 10 bases between the two germline ends. The CDR3 reads CAISDRGSSYEQYF. Written as DNA, the CDR3 is TGTGCCATCAGTGACAGGGGTTCATCCTACGAGCAGTACTTC.

The J gene is TRBJ2-1, the V gene TRBV11-2, with 7 bases matching TRBD2. The CDR3 extends over 17 amino acids. Germline CDR1 SGHAT, CDR2 FQNNGV. V lost 0 bases, J lost 3 bases, and 8 bases stayed unmatched. The CDR3 DNA reads as TGTGCCAGCAGCTTAGAGTCTAGCGGCGACTACTACAATGAGCAGTTCTTC. Encoded protein: CASSLESSGDYYNEQFF. The full variable domain, with the rest looked up from reference TRBV11-2 and TRBJ2-1, is EAGVAQSPRYKIIEKRQSVAFWCNPISGHATLYWYQQILGQGPKLLIQFQNNGVVDDSQLPKDRFSAERLKGVDSTLKIQPAKLEDSAVYLCASSLESSGDYYNEQFFGPGTRLTVL.

The chain carries TRBV2 and TRBJ2-3, with D unresolved. CDR3 length: 12 amino acids. CDR1 SNHLY and CDR2 FYNNEI come from the germline V gene. The V and J ends lost 7 bases and 2 bases respectively, with 7 bases between them. This chain's CDR3 is CASTADTDTQYF. The CDR3 DNA follows: TGTGCCAGCACGGCGGACACAGATACGCAGTATTTT.

The chain uses TRBV7-6 and TRBJ1-1; 10 nucleotides align to TRBD1. Germline V lookup: CDR1 SGHVS, CDR2 FNYEAQ. The CDR3 is 15 amino acids. Losses at the gene ends were 1 base for V and 7 bases for J; bases not matched to a gene: 6. CDR3 in amino acids: CASSLEPGQGFEAFF. CDR3 bases: TGTGCCAGCAGCTTAGAACCGGGACAGGGGTTTGAAGCTTTCTTT.

This clone was counted between two and nine times. This sequence joins TRBV5-4 and TRBJ2-7, with 14 bases aligning to TRBD2. The CDR3 contains 18 residues. Germline V gives CDR1 SGHNT, CDR2 YYREEE (reference sequence). Unmatched junction bases numbered 9, after V lost 4 bases and J lost 0 bases. The CDR3 spells CASSQPGGLAGDSYEQYF. The DNA for the CDR3 is TGTGCCAGCAGCCAGCCGGGGGGACTAGCGGGGGACTCCTACGAGCAGTACTTC.

The gene calls are TRBV10-2 and TRBJ2-7, with unresolved D. The ends were cut back, 8 bases at V and 6 bases at J, with 14 bases in the middle. The CDR3 spans 12 residues. The germline CDR1 and CDR2 sequences are WSHSY and SAAADI. The CDR3 is CASFGVSGEQYF. The CDR3 bases are TGCGCCAGCTTCGGAGTCTCGGGCGAGCAGTACTTC.

This clone appeared a single time. The chain is built from TRBV7-7 and TRBJ2-7; a weak D match, TRBD1 (6 bases). This CDR3 has 15 residues. V was trimmed by 2 bases and J by 5 bases, leaving 16 bases between them. Germline-derived CDR1 and CDR2 are SSHAT and FNYEAQ (reference sequence). The CDR3 DNA is TGTGCCAGCAGCTTATCCCCGACAGGTTGGGACGAGCAGTACTTC. As protein: CASSLSPTGWDEQYF.

This clone was observed once. V usage is TRBV19 and J usage is TRBJ2-7, with TRBD1 as a possible D gene (6 bases). The germline V gene encodes CDR1 LNHDA and CDR2 SQIVND (reference sequence). The CDR3 covers 16 residues. Trimming stripped 3 bases from V and 6 bases from J, with 21 bases between. The CDR3 reads CASSMTRLGANLEQYF. CDR3 DNA: TGTGCCAGTAGTATGACCCGATTGGGGGCTAACCTCGAGCAGTACTTC.

The rearrangement joins TRBV18 to TRBJ1-5; perhaps TRBD1 as D (5 bases). This CDR3 spans 14 amino acids. Germline lookup yields CDR1 KGHSH and CDR2 LQKENI. Trimming pared 3 bases from V and 10 bases from J, leaving 16 bases between. CDR3 DNA: TGTGCCAGCTCACCGACCGGGGGGGGATCACCCCAGCATTTT. Amino acid sequence: CASSPTGGGSPQHF.

The rearrangement joins TRBV18 to TRBJ1-4, with TRBD1 as a possible D gene (5 bases). Germline V gives CDR1 KGHSH, CDR2 LQKENI. The CDR3 totals 12 residues. The V and J ends lost 4 bases and 8 bases respectively, with 8 bases between them. This CDR3 is CASSLRQEKLFF. CDR3 bases: TGTGCCAGCTCACTCCGACAGGAAAAACTGTTTTTT.

V usage is TRBV4-1 and J usage is TRBJ1-4; D possibly corresponds to TRBD1 (5 bases). The V gene lost 0 bases and the J gene lost 4 bases, with 9 bases spanning the gap. The CDR3 is 15 amino acids. Germline lookup yields CDR1 MGHRA and CDR2 YSYEKL. CDR3 amino acids: CASSQDGTDNEKLFF. In DNA form, the CDR3 reads TGCGCCAGCAGCCAAGACGGGACTGATAATGAAAAACTGTTTTTT.

The chain couples TRBV12-3 or TRBV12-4 to TRBJ2-2; possibly TRBD2 for D (5 bases). This CDR3 is 13 amino acids long. Trimming took off 9 bases at V and 4 bases at J, with 12 bases between the two ends. CDR3 DNA: TGTGCCAGTAGTAACGCGGGCACCGGGGAGCTGTTTTTT. Amino acids: CASSNAGTGELFF.

The chain recombines TRBV19 with TRBJ2-3, with D hard to call. This CDR3 is 13 amino acids long. Trimming removed 6 bases at V and 4 bases at J, with 11 bases between. CDR1 is LNHDA and CDR2 is SQIVND in the germline V gene (reference sequence). The CDR3 here is CASRSGWSDTQYF. The CDR3 nucleotides are TGTGCCAGTAGATCGGGTTGGTCAGATACGCAGTATTTT.

This clone was observed a few times. The chain couples TRBV11-2 to TRBJ1-1, with 9 bases that match TRBD1. Trimming took 5 bases from V and 4 from J; bases not matched to a gene: 8. The CDR3 is made up of 15 amino acids. Germline CDR1 reads SGHAT; CDR2 reads FQNNGV. The CDR3 spells CASSTGTGKATEAFF. CDR3 coding DNA: TGTGCCAGCAGCACAGGGACAGGGAAGGCCACTGAAGCTTTCTTT.

This chain joins TRBV5-4 and TRBJ2-3; TRBD2 aligns across 7 bases. Germline CDR1 and CDR2: SGHNT and YYREEE (reference sequence). J gave up 0 bases and V 0 bases, and 4 bases lay outside the gene matches. This CDR3 comprises 16 residues. In DNA, the CDR3 is TGTGCCAGCAGCTTGGGGACTAGTGCTAGCACAGATACGCAGTATTTT. Its protein product is CASSLGTSASTDTQYF.

V is TRBV7-8 and J is TRBJ2-7; a weak D match, TRBD2 (5 bases). Trimming took off 1 base at V and 4 bases at J, with 14 bases between the two ends. This CDR3 region has 15 residues. The germline CDR1 and CDR2 sequences are SGHVS and FQNEAQ. The CDR3 protein is CASSLEAPTGYEQYF. For the CDR3, the DNA is TGTGCCAGCAGCTTAGAAGCCCCGACGGGATACGAGCAGTACTTC.